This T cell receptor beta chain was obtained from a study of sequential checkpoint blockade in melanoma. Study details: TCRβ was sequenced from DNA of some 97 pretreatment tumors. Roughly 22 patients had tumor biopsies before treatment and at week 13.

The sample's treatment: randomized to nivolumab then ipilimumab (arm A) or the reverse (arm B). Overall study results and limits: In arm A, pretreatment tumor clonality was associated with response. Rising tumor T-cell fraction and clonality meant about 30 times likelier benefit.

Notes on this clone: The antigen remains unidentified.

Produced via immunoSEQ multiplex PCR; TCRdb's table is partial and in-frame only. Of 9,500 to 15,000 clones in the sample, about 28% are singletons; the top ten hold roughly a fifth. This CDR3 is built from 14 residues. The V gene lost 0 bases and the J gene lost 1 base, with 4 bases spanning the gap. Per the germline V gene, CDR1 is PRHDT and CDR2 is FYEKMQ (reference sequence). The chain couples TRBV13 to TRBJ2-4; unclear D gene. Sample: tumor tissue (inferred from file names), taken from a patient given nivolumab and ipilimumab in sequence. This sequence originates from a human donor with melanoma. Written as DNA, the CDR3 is TGTGCCAGCAGCTTAGGAGGGGCCAAAAACATTCAGTACTTC. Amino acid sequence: CASSLGGAKNIQYF.